Shown below are 9 T cell receptor beta chains from a single sample sequenced in a study of blood T cell repertoires in COVID-19. The data were produced by immunoSEQ multiplex PCR, yet TCRdb's version contains in-frame clones alone and is incomplete. This table has some 90,000 clones, around 88% appearing once. Sequenced material: peripheral blood. Every receptor here comes from an older woman with COVID-19, enrolled during active disease.

The chain couples TRBV5-1 to TRBJ2-1; TRBD2 matches at 12 bases. Germline V gene lookup returns CDR1 SGHRS and CDR2 YFSETQ. The CDR3 length is 18 residues. V was pared by 3 bases and J by 0 bases, with 7 bases of the junction left unmatched. CDR3 loop: CASSSSGGAITSYNEQFF. Written as DNA, the CDR3 is TGCGCCAGCAGCTCTAGCGGGGGGGCGATTACCTCCTACAATGAGCAGTTCTTC.

There are a few counts of this clone. The rearrangement links TRBV5-6 to TRBJ2-5, with a weak D call TRBD1 (6 bases). Germline-derived CDR1 and CDR2 are SGHDT and YYEEEE. The V and J ends lost 6 bases and 1 base respectively, with 16 bases between them. The CDR3 spans 15 residues. The CDR3 loop reads CASTPSTQGQETQYF. CDR3 sequence (DNA): TGTGCCAGCACCCCTTCCACACAGGGCCAAGAGACCCAGTACTTC. Based on the CDR3 plus reference TRBV5-6 and TRBJ2-5, the full variable domain is DAGVTQSPTHLIKTRGQQVTLRCSPKSGHDTVSWYQQALGQGPQFIFQYYEEEERQRGNFPDRFSGHQFPNYSSELNVNALLLGDSALYLCASTPSTQGQETQYFGPGTRLLVL.

This chain joins TRBV2 and TRBJ2-1; TRBD2 agrees at 9 bases. The CDR3 sequence is 13 residues long. Germline V gene lookup returns CDR1 SNHLY and CDR2 FYNNEI. The junction had 4 bases not matched to a gene; V was cut back by 4 bases and J by 9 bases. CDR3 protein: CASSVGTSSEQFF. CDR3 DNA sequence: TGTGCCAGCAGTGTTGGGACTAGCAGTGAGCAGTTCTTC.

The rearrangement links TRBV3-1 (or the pseudogene TRBV3-2) to TRBJ2-7; 11 nucleotides agree with TRBD2. After removal of 2 bases from V and 2 bases from J, the junction contained 5 bases not matched to a gene. Germline CDR1 and CDR2: LGHDT and YNNKEL (reference sequence). This CDR3 is built from 16 residues. CDR3 protein: CASSQHPSGGPYEQYF. The CDR3 DNA reads as TGTGCCAGCAGCCAACATCCTAGCGGGGGGCCCTACGAGCAGTACTTC.

The rearrangement joins TRBV7-2 to TRBJ1-6; 9 bases align to TRBD1. CDR3 length: 15 residues. CDR1 and CDR2 from the germline V gene are SGHTA and FQGNSA. V shed 5 bases and J 6 bases; nucleotides not matched to a gene: 5. The CDR3 region is CASSTRTGANSPLHF. The DNA for the CDR3 is TGTGCCAGCAGCACCCGGACAGGGGCTAATTCACCCCTCCACTTT.

This chain uses TRBV7-2 with TRBJ1-6; D gene uncertain. Germline-derived CDR1 and CDR2 are SGHTA and FQGNSA. The CDR3 extends over 16 amino acids. Trimming took 1 base from V and 5 from J, leaving 12 bases between them. CDR3 coding DNA: TGTGCCAGCAGCTTAGAGGCAGACATAAATAATTCACCCCTCCACTTT. Translating gives CASSLEADINNSPLHF.

The rearrangement joins TRBV4-1 to TRBJ2-7; D is ambiguous. The germline CDR1 and CDR2 sequences are MGHRA and YSYEKL. This CDR3 region has 13 residues. V lost 0 bases and J lost 6, with 9 bases in between. CDR3 DNA: TGCGCCAGCAGCCAAGAGCGGCACCTCGAGCAGTACTTC. The encoded protein is CASSQERHLEQYF.

The rearrangement joins TRBV5-8 to TRBJ2-1, with 8 nucleotides matching TRBD1. Germline CDR1 is SGHTS and CDR2 is YDEGEE. V dropped 6 bases and J dropped 9; count of bases not matched to a gene: 8. CDR3 length: 13 residues. The CDR3 DNA reads as TGTGCCAGCAAAGACAGGGGCTATGGTGAGCAGTTCTTC. Its translation is CASKDRGYGEQFF.

This clone was counted only a few times. The rearrangement joins TRBV21-1 to TRBJ2-3; TRBD2, the table's D call, was not compared with the DNA. TRBV21-1 corresponds to a pseudogene. CDR3 length equals 18 residues. CDR3 region: CASSKAVWGEPGTDTQYF. The CDR3 nucleotides read TGTGCCAGCAGCAAAGCGGTGTGGGGGGAACCTGGCACAGATACGCAGTATTTT.